The 18 T cell receptor beta chains listed next were all sequenced from one sample in a study of T cells in Graves' hyperthyroidism and ophthalmopathy (dated by TCRdb to the late 2010s). Libraries came from multiplex PCR. Sequencing used an Illumina HiSeq 2000. Amplification of TCR beta CDR3 regions was carried out from RNA transcripts. A first-round RT-PCR of the TCR CDR3 used the HTBI primer set with the Qiagen OneStep RT-PCR kit. The public reads were quality trimmed at Q25 with fastp and then assembled into clones with MiXCR by TCRdb, keeping productive beta chains. Each entry merges the rows of one CDR3 protein and shows their most common DNA and genes. For this sample there are roughly 740,000 distinct CDR3 sequences; about a sixth appear just once. The ten biggest clones cover over 7.5% of the sample. What was sequenced was blood. The source is a young man with Graves' hyperthyroidism.

This clonotype was seen ten or more times. The J gene is TRBJ1-5, the V gene TRBV18, with D perhaps TRBD1 (6 bases). Trimming left V 3 bases short and J 1 base short, with 10 bases between. Germline V gene sequence: CDR1 KGHSH, CDR2 LQKENI. The CDR3 loop spans 15 amino acids. As DNA, the CDR3 is TGTGCCAGCTCACCGTCGGGGGGCAGCAATCAGCCCCAGCATTTT. Its protein product is CASSPSGGSNQPQHF.

The genes are TRBV7-9 and TRBJ2-7; perhaps TRBD1 as D (5 bases). Germline V gene data show CDR1 as SEHNR and CDR2 as FQNEAQ (reference sequence). The CDR3 contains 15 residues. V was pared by 1 base and J by 2 bases, with 12 bases between. The CDR3: CASSLVMQGAYEQYF. CDR3 nucleotides: TGTGCCAGCAGCTTAGTGATGCAGGGTGCCTACGAGCAGTACTTC.

This clonotype is a singleton in its sample. The chain combines TRBV29-1 with TRBJ2-7, with 7 bases identical to TRBD1. The J call could be wrong; TRBJ2-1 is a better fit for the DNA end. The CDR3 consists of 14 residues. Germline V gene lookup returns CDR1 SQVTM and CDR2 ANQGSEA. CDR3 DNA: TGCAGCGCCATCCTGGACAGGACCTCCTACGAGCAGTTCTTC. Protein sequence: CSAILDRTSYEQFF.

The chain links TRBV6-1 to TRBJ1-1, with unresolved D. The germline gives CDR1 MNHNS, CDR2 SASEGT. The CDR3 spans 13 residues. With 7 bases removed from V and 4 bases from J, the gap between germline ends came to 13 bases. CDR3 region: CASKTDLLTEAFF. CDR3 coding DNA: TGTGCCAGCAAAACCGACCTTCTCACTGAAGCTTTCTTT.

This clonotype has a count of ten or more. The chain couples TRBV7-2 to TRBJ2-1, with D possibly called TRBD1 or TRBD2 (5 bases each). The V gene lost 6 bases and the J gene lost 9 bases, with 9 bases spanning the gap. Germline loops: CDR1 SGHTA, CDR2 FQGNSA. CDR3 length: 11 amino acids. The CDR3 loop is CASRRDGEQFF. DNA for the CDR3: TGTGCCAGCAGAAGGGACGGTGAGCAGTTCTTC.

V usage is TRBV28 and J usage is TRBJ1-1; no definite D call. The length of the CDR3 is 15 residues. Trimming stripped 5 bases from V and 0 bases from J, with 13 bases between. Germline V gene sequence: CDR1 MDHEN, CDR2 SYDVKM. The CDR3 DNA reads as TGTGCCAGCAGTCTCCCGGGAGCTATGAACACTGAAGCTTTCTTT. It codes for CASSLPGAMNTEAFF.

This clonotype was detected ten times or more. The chain joins TRBV28 to TRBJ1-5; D not resolved. V was cut by 3 bases and J by 3 bases, with 9 bases left in between. Germline-derived CDR1 and CDR2 are MDHEN and SYDVKM. This CDR3 has 14 amino acids. CDR3 DNA sequence: TGTGCCAGCAGTTTCGAACGGCTCAATCAGCCCCAGCATTTT. Its protein is CASSFERLNQPQHF.

This chain links TRBV29-1 with TRBJ2-1; D may correspond to TRBD1 or TRBD2 (6 bases each). CDR1 is SQVTM, CDR2 ANQGSEA, per germline. The CDR3 has 14 residues. Trimming cost V 4 bases and J 9 bases, with 19 bases left between them. The CDR3 reads CSVVGGGNGSEQFF. DNA for the CDR3: TGCAGCGTTGTCGGGGGCGGGAACGGAAGTGAGCAGTTCTTC.

This clonotype is a singleton in its sample. This may come from a read error, since a much larger clone is one base off. The chain carries TRBV28 and TRBJ2-2; the D gene could be TRBD1 or TRBD2 (5 bases each). Germline assignment: CDR1 MDHEN and CDR2 SYDVKM. V was shortened by 8 bases and J by 7 bases, with 17 bases between the two germline ends. The CDR3 loop spans 14 amino acids. In nucleotides, the CDR3 is TGTGCCAGCCTTTCTAACGGGACGATCGGGGAGCTGTTTTTT. Protein sequence: CASLSNGTIGELFF.

This clonotype was seen more than once but under ten times. The V call is TRBV19, the J call TRBJ1-2; D possibly corresponds to TRBD1 (6 bases). V was trimmed by 5 bases and J by 4 bases, leaving 17 bases between them. The CDR3 has 15 residues. The germline gives CDR1 LNHDA, CDR2 SQIVND (reference sequence). The CDR3 DNA reads TGTGCCAGTAGTCCGGGACACCAGGGTAGCTATGGCTACACCTTC. Translated, it gives CASSPGHQGSYGYTF.

This clonotype was picked up many times. This chain joins TRBV5-5 and TRBJ2-3; 8 bases are shared with TRBD1. Germline values: CDR1 SGHKS, CDR2 YYEKEE (reference sequence). The CDR3 is made up of 15 amino acids. Losses at the gene ends were 4 bases for V and 3 bases for J; bases not matched to a gene: 7. CDR3 sequence: CASSIGDRSTDTQYF. The CDR3 DNA reads as TGTGCCAGCAGCATTGGGGACAGGTCAACAGATACGCAGTATTTT.

This clonotype appeared many times. In DNA form, the CDR3 reads TGTGCCAGCAGCTTACATAGCAATCAGCCCCAGCATTTT. It encodes CASSLHSNQPQHF. V is TRBV11-2 and J is TRBJ1-5; D gene uncertain. V was shortened by 2 bases and J by 0 bases, with 2 bases between the two germline ends. This CDR3 comprises 13 residues. CDR1 and CDR2 from the germline V gene are SGHAT and FQNNGV. Full variable domain (missing parts from reference TRBV11-2 and TRBJ1-5): EAGVAQSPRYKIIEKRQSVAFWCNPISGHATLYWYQQILGQGPKLLIQFQNNGVVDDSQLPKDRFSAERLKGVDSTLKIQPAKLEDSAVYLCASSLHSNQPQHFGDGTRLSIL.

In this sample, this clonotype turned up a few times. CDR3 region: CAWGRDEANMGADTQYF. The CDR3 coding sequence is TGTGCCTGGGGACGGGACGAAGCAAATATGGGCGCAGATACGCAGTATTTT. The chain couples TRBV30 to TRBJ2-3; D assignment may be TRBD1 or TRBD2 (5 bases each). The CDR3 loop spans 17 amino acids. Germline-derived CDR1 and CDR2 are GTSNPN and SVGIG (reference sequence). The germline V and J ends were trimmed by 5 bases and 4 bases, with 25 bases remaining between them.

A few counts support this clonotype. The CDR3 spells CASSAFSGSNEKLFF. The CDR3 bases are TGTGCCAGCAGTGCTTTCTCGGGGTCTAATGAAAAACTGTTTTTT. This chain links TRBV2 with TRBJ1-4, with unresolved D. CDR1 is SNHLY, CDR2 FYNNEI, per germline. CDR3 length: 15 residues. V gave up 4 bases and J gave up 3 bases, with 12 bases separating them.

This clonotype was found many times. DNA for the CDR3: TGCAGTGCTAGCCTGGGGCCTTCAAAGGGGGAGCAGTACTTC. Residues: CSASLGPSKGEQYF. The J gene is TRBJ2-7, the V gene TRBV20-1; TRBD1 is a possible D gene (5 bases). Germline CDR1 reads DFQATT; CDR2 reads SNEGSKA (reference sequence). V lost 3 bases to trimming and J lost 7 bases, with 19 bases between them. The CDR3 length is 14 residues.

V is TRBV6-1 and J is TRBJ2-1; the match to TRBD1 covers 8 bases. V was clipped by 6 bases and J by 4 bases; unmatched bases: 8. Germline assignment: CDR1 MNHNS and CDR2 SASEGT. The CDR3 is 15 amino acids. The CDR3 DNA reads TGTGCCAGCAGCTCTGACAGGGGAGGATACAATGAGCAGTTCTTC. It codes for CASSSDRGGYNEQFF.

This clonotype has ten or more counts. This chain links TRBV29-1 with TRBJ2-7, with D tentatively TRBD2 (5 bases). Trimming removed 0 bases at V and 1 base at J, with 13 bases between. The length of the CDR3 is 15 residues. Germline lookup yields CDR1 SQVTM and CDR2 ANQGSEA. The CDR3 protein is CSVEDQLRGSYEQYF. The CDR3 DNA reads TGCAGCGTTGAAGATCAGCTACGGGGTTCCTACGAGCAGTACTTC.

This clonotype was counted many times. The V and J genes are TRBV15 and TRBJ2-5; D may be TRBD1 (6 bases). The CDR3 totals 12 residues. V lost 5 bases, J lost 2 bases, and 6 bases lay in between. The germline CDR1 and CDR2 sequences are LNHNV and YYDKDF (reference sequence). In nucleotides, the CDR3 is TGTGCCACCAGCGGGACACAAGAGACCCAGTACTTC. Translation: CATSGTQETQYF.